What follows describes a single T cell receptor beta chain. This may be a read error, as it is one base from a much larger clone. Orbital computed tomography, thyroid ultrasound, serum thyroxine and TRAb, and clinical symptoms together informed the diagnoses. This sample is drawn from a study of T cells in Graves' hyperthyroidism and ophthalmopathy. RNA transcripts provided the source from which TCR beta CDR3 regions were amplified. The TCR CDR3 first-round RT-PCR relied on the HTBI primer set. Via MiXCR, TCRdb re-called the multiplex PCR reads, giving one row per CDR3 protein. Seen here are nearly 600,000 distinct CDR3 sequences, approximately 15% observed once, and the top ten hold 5.8%. Sequenced: blood. The sequence derives from a woman aged 30 to 39 with Graves' hyperthyroidism that later progressed to Graves' ophthalmopathy.

Here the CDR3 reads CSVGQGGWNTEASF. DNA of the CDR3: TGCAGCGTTGGACAGGGAGGGTGGAACACTGAAGCTTCCTTT. The rearrangement uses TRBV29-1 and TRBJ1-1, with TRBD1 matching 7 bases. The CDR3 runs 14 residues. Germline lookup yields CDR1 SQVTM and CDR2 ANQGSEA.